The clone carrying this T cell receptor beta chain was found once. When replicate PCRs were run on sorted subsets, they used 150 to 250 ng DNA, about 30,000 T cell genomes. Profiling relied on immunoSEQ multiplex PCR, and the TCRdb table lists in-frame clones only, not all of them. The sample shows around 1.1 million clones, about 84% of them seen only once. The data were obtained in a study of shared clonotypes between healthy human individuals. In germline, CDR1 is MNHNS, CDR2 SASEGT. The CDR3 contains 15 residues. The V segment lost 3 bases and the J segment 4 bases; nucleotides outside the gene matches: 8.

The chain carries TRBV6-1 and TRBJ2-7, with TRBD1 matching 8 bases. The TCR comes from a young man in good health. Some clones in this sample may be carry-over from other donors' samples. Sample: memory CD4+ T cells from PBMCs. The subset here: CD45RA-negative fraction. CDR3 sequence: CASSDPRRGLYEQYF. The CDR3, as DNA: TGTGCCAGCAGTGATCCCCGCAGGGGGCTGTACGAGCAGTACTTC.